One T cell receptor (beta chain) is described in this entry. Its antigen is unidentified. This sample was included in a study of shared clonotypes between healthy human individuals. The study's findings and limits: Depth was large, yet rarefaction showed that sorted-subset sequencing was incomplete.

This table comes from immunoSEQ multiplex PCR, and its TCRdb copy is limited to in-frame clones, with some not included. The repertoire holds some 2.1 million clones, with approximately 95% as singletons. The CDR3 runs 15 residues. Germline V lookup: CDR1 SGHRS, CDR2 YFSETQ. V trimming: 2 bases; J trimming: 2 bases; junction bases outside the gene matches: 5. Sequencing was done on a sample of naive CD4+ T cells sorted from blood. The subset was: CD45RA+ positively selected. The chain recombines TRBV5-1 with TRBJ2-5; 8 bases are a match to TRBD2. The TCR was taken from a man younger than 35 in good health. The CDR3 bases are TGCGCCAGCAGCTTCTTGTCTAGCGGGCAAGAGACCCAGTACTTC. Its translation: CASSFLSSGQETQYF.